This T cell receptor (beta chain) comes out of a study of T cell repertoires in cytomegalovirus infection. Across the study: CMV epitopes that were recently identified and HLA-C-restricted were used alongside well-studied HLA-B-restricted ones. Evidence of both CMV infection and a matching HLA type came from public TCR beta signatures.

This clonotype was detected ten times or more. The antigen is unknown. The CDR3 extends over 16 amino acids. CDR1 PRHDT and CDR2 FYEKMQ come from the germline V gene (reference sequence). Trimming took off 5 bases at V and 1 base at J, with 17 bases between the two ends. Study-level results: Predominance within the ex vivo response was attributable to HLA-C-restricted CMV-specific TCR beta clonotypes. Cumulated frequencies of public TCR beta families served to identify carriers of CMV plus the relevant HLA.

TCRdb itself ran the reads through MiXCR, one entry per CDR3 protein. The table has hundreds of thousands of distinct CDR3 sequences, 25% to 30% seen once; the top ten hold roughly 20%. This chain uses TRBV13 with TRBJ1-1, with D maybe TRBD1 (6 bases). The starting material was cultured PBMCs, obtained from culture after CMV antigen stimulation. The sequence was obtained from a human donor in good health (CMV status not recorded). Some clones in this sample may be carry-over from other donors' samples. The CDR3 here is CASSPGNPTGNTEAFF. The CDR3, as DNA: TGTGCCAGCAGCCCAGGGAACCCGACAGGGAACACTGAAGCTTTCTTT.